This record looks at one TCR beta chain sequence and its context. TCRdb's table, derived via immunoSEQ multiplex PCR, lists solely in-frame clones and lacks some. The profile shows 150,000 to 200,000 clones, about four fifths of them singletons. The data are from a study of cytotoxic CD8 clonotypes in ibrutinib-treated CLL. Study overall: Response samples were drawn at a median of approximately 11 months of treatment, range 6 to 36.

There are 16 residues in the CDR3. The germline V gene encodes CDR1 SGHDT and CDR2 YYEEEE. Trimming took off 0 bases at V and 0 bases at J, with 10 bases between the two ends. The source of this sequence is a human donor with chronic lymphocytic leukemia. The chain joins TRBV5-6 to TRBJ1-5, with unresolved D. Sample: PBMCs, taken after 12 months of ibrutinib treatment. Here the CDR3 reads CASSLAPSVSNQPQHF. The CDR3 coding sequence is TGTGCCAGCAGCTTGGCCCCGTCAGTTAGCAATCAGCCCCAGCATTTT.